This T cell receptor (beta chain) was recovered during a study of blood T cell repertoires in COVID-19. Study context: Samples of COVID-19 (acute and convalescent) were obtained from the United States, Italy and Spain.

In the study's own analysis: Reference gene primer amplification yielded estimated nucleated cell counts. Only in-frame clones appear in the TCRdb table, and some are missing; sequencing was by immunoSEQ multiplex PCR. V and J calls and clone size are those listed in that table; D and trimming were worked out from the DNA. The data contain 62,000 or so clones, approximately 83% of them singletons. Germline loops: CDR1 GTSNPN, CDR2 SVGIG (reference sequence). The ends were cut back, 2 bases at V and 2 bases at J, with 9 bases in the middle. This CDR3 is 14 amino acids long. The sequenced material came from peripheral blood. The TCR sequence derives from a woman aged 55-69 years with acute or convalescent COVID-19. The rearrangement uses TRBV30 and TRBJ1-4, with D possibly being TRBD1 (5 bases). DNA for the CDR3: TGTGCCTGGAGTAGGAGACAGACTAATGAAAAACTGTTTTTT. Protein: CAWSRRQTNEKLFF.